This TCR beta chain was sequenced in a study of blood T cell repertoires in COVID-19. Study-wide background: Sources were T cells, B-cell-depleted T cells, or PBMCs; the material itself was cDNA or gDNA.

The assay was immunoSEQ multiplex PCR, and TCRdb's table has in-frame clones only and misses some. The sample yields about 330,000 clones, about four fifths seen once. This CDR3 has 14 amino acids. Per germline, CDR1 MNHEY and CDR2 SMNVEV (reference sequence). The ends were cut back, 7 bases at V and 2 bases at J, with 12 bases in the middle. V and J are TRBV27 and TRBJ2-1, with D possibly TRBD2 on 6 matching bases. This clonotype was sampled from a woman between 45 and 65 years old with acute or convalescent COVID-19. The sequenced sample was peripheral blood. The CDR3 reads CASISAGPYNEQFF. The CDR3 DNA reads as TGTGCCAGCATCTCCGCGGGGCCCTACAATGAGCAGTTCTTC.